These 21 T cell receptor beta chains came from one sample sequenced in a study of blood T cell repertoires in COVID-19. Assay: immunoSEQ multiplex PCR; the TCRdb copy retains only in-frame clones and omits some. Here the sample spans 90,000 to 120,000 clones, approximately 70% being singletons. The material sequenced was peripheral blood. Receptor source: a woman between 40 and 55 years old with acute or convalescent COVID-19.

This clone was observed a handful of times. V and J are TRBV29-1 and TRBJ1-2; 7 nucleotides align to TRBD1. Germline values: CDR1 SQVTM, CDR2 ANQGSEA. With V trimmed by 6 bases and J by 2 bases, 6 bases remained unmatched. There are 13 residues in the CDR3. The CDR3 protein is CSVGTVGNYGYTF. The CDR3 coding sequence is TGCAGCGTCGGGACAGTGGGGAACTATGGCTACACCTTC. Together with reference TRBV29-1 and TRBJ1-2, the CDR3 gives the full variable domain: SAVISQKPSRDICQRGTSLTIQCQVDSQVTMMFWYRQQPGQSLTLIATANQGSEATYESGFVIDKFPISRPNLTFSTLTVSNMSPEDSSIYLCSVGTVGNYGYTFGSGTRLTVV.

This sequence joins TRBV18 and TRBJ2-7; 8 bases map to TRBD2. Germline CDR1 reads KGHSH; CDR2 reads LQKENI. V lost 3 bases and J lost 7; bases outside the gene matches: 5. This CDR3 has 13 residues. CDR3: CASSPVGGEEQYF. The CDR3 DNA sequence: TGTGCCAGCTCACCGGTCGGGGGGGAGGAGCAGTACTTC.

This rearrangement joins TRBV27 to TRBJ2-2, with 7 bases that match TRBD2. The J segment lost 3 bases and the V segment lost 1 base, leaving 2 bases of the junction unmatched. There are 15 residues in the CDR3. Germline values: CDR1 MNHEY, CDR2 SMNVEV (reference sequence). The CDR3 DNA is TGTGCCAGCAGTTTATGGGGGGGGGACACCGGGGAGCTGTTTTTT. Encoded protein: CASSLWGGDTGELFF.

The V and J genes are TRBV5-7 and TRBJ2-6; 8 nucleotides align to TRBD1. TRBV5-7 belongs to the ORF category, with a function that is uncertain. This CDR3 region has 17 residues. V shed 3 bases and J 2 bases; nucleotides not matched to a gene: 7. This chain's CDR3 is CASSSPTGAPGANVLTF. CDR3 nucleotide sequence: TGTGCCAGCAGCTCGCCGACAGGGGCCCCTGGGGCCAACGTCCTGACTTTC.

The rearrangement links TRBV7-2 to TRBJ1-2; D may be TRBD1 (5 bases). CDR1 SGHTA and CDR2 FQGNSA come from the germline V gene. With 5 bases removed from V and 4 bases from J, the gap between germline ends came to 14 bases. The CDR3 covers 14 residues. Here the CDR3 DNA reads TGTGCCAGCAGCCCAGCCAGGGTTGCCTATGGCTACACCTTC. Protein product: CASSPARVAYGYTF.

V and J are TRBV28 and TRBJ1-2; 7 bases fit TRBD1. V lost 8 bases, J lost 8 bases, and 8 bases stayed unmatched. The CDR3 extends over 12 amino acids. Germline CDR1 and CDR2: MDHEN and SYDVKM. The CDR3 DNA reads TGTGCCAGCGGAGACAGGGTTCGGGGCTACACCTTC. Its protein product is CASGDRVRGYTF.

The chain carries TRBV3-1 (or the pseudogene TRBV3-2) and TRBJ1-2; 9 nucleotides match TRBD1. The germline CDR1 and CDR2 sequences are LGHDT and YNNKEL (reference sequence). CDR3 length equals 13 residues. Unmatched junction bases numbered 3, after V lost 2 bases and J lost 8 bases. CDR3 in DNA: TGTGCCAGCAGCCAAACAGGGGGCGGCGGCTACACCTTC. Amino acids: CASSQTGGGGYTF.

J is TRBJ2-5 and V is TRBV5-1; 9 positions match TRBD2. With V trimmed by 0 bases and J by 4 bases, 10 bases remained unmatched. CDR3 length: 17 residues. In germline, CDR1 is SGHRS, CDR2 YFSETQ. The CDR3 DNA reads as TGCGCCAGCAGCTTGGTAGCTAGCGGGGACCGATTAGAGACCCAGTACTTC. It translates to CASSLVASGDRLETQYF.

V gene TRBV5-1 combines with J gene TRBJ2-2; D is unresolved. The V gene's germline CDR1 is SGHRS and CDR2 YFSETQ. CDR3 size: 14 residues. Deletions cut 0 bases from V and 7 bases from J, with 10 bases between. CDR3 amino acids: CASSLAIASGELFF. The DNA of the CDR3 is TGCGCCAGCAGCTTGGCCATAGCTAGCGGGGAGCTGTTTTTT.

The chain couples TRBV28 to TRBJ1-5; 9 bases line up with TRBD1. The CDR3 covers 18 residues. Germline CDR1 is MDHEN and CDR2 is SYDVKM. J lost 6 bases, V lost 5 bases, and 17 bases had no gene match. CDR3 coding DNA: TGTGCCAGCAGTCCCCCTCCCGGGACAGGGAACATGGGTCAGCCCCAGCATTTT. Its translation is CASSPPPGTGNMGQPQHF.

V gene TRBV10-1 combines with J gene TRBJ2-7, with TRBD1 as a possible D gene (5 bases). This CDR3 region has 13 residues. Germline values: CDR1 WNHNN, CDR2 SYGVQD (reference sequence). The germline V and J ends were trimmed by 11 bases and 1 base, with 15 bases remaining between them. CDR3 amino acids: CAPPRTPSYEQYF. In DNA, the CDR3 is TGCGCCCCCCCCCGGACACCATCCTACGAGCAGTACTTC.

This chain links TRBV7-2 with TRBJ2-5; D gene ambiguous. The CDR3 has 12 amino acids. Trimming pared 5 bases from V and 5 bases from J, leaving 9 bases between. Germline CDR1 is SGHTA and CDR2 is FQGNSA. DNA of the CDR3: TGTGCCAGCAGCCCGAGTCGTGAGACCCAGTACTTC. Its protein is CASSPSRETQYF.

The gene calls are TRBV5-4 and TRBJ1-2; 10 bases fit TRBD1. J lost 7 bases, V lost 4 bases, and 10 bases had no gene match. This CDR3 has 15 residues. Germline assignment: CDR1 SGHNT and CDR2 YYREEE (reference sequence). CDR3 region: CASSEPGTGDFGYTF. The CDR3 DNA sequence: TGTGCCAGCAGCGAGCCCGGGACAGGGGATTTTGGCTACACCTTC.

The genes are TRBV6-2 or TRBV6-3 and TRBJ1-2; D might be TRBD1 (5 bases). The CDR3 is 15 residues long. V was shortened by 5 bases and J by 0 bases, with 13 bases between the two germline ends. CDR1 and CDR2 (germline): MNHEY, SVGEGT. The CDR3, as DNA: TGTGCCAGCAGTACCCGACAGACCACTAACTATGGCTACACCTTC. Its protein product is CASSTRQTTNYGYTF.

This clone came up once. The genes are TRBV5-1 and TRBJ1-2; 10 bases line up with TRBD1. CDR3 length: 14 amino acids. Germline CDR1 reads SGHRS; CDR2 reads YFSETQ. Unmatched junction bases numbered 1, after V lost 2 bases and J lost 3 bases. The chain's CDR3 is CASSFGQGDYGYTF. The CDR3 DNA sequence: TGCGCCAGCAGCTTCGGACAGGGGGACTATGGCTACACCTTC.

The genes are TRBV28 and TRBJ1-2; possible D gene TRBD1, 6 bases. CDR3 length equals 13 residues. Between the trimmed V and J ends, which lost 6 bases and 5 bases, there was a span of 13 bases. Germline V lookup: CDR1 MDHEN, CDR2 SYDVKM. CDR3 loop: CASRRQGSYGYTF. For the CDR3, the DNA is TGTGCCAGCAGACGCCAGGGGTCGTATGGCTACACCTTC.

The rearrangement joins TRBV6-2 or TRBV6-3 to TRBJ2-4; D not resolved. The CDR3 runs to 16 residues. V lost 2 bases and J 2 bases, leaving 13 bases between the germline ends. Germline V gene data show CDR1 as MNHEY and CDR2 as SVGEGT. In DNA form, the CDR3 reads TGTGCCAGCAGTTACGCCTACCGAAGAACCAAAAACATTCAGTACTTC. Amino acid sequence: CASSYAYRRTKNIQYF.

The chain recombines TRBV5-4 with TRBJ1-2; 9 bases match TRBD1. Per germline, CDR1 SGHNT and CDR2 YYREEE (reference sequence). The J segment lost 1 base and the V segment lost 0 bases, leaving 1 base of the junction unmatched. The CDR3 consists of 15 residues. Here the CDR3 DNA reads TGTGCCAGCAGCTTGGGGACAGGGGTTAACTATGGCTACACCTTC. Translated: CASSLGTGVNYGYTF.

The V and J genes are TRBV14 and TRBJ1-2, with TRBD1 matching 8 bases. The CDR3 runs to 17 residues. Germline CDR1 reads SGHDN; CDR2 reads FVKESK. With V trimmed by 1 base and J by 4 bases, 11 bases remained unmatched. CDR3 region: CASSQALDRGTGYGYTF. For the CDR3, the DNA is TGTGCCAGCAGCCAAGCCCTTGACAGGGGAACGGGCTATGGCTACACCTTC.

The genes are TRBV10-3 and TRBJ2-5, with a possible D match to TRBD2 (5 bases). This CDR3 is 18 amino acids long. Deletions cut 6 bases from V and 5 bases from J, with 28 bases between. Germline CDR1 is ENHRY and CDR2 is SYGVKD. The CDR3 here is CAISGLTSPHDDKETQYF. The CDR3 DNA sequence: TGTGCCATCAGCGGGCTCACTAGTCCACATGACGATAAGGAGACCCAGTACTTC.

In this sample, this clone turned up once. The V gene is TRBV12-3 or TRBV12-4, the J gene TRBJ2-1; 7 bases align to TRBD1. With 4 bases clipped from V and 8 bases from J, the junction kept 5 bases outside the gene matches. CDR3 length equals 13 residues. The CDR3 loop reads CASSSHRGHEQFF. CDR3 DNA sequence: TGTGCCAGCAGTTCCCACAGGGGCCATGAGCAGTTCTTC.